The rows below give T cell receptor beta chains drawn from one sample of a study of cytomegalovirus exposure and HLA in healthy donors. The assay was immunoSEQ multiplex PCR, and TCRdb's table has in-frame clones only and misses some. Altogether around 130,000 clones are present, over 70% being singletons, with the ten largest covering less than 3%. The sample comprised PBMCs. The source is a middle-aged woman in good health and CMV-seropositive. CDR3s include the opening cysteine and the closing phenylalanine or tryptophan. The order of the fields is J gene, D gene, V gene, clone size, CDR3 length, CDR3 DNA, CDR3 protein. The D gene is left open where the match is weak. Not all rows give a size; the values are once, few, many and, for expanded clones, a class.

TRBJ2-7 | TRBD1 | TRBV10-3 | few | 14 | TGTGCCATCGCCGGCAGGACAGGGTCCTACGAGCAGTACTTC | CAIAGRTGSYEQYF
TRBJ1-2 | TRBD1 | TRBV6-5 | NA | 16 | TGTGCCAGCAGTTACCCTTCAGCAGGGGGCCACTATGGCTACACCTTC | CASSYPSAGGHYGYTF
TRBJ2-3 | TRBD2 | TRBV7-9 | NA | 16 | TGTGCCAGCAGCCCGATCTTAGCGGGAGCCCCAGATACGCAGTATTTT | CASSPILAGAPDTQYF
TRBJ2-2 | NA | TRBV27 | NA | 16 | TGTGCCAGCAGTACCCCAGCAGGACTGAACACCGGGGAGCTGTTTTTT | CASSTPAGLNTGELFF
TRBJ1-2 | TRBD1 | TRBV7-2 | NA | 17 | TGTGCCAGCAGCGGGGGAAGGACAGGGACAAGGACCTATGGCTACACCTTC | CASSGGRTGTRTYGYTF
TRBJ1-1 | TRBD1 | TRBV7-9 | NA | 15 | TGTGCCAGCAGCCCACAGGGGACTGTGAACACTGAAGCTTTCTTT | CASSPQGTVNTEAFF
TRBJ2-1 | NA | TRBV19 | NA | 12 | TGTGCCAGTAGTAGAGGGTGGAATGAGCAGTTCTTC | CASSRGWNEQFF
TRBJ1-2 | TRBD1 | TRBV2 | NA | 17 | TGTGCCAGCAGTGATTCCGCCGGACAGGGCCTAAACTATGGCTACACCTTC | CASSDSAGQGLNYGYTF
TRBJ1-5 | NA | TRBV9 | NA | 15 | TGTGCCAGCAGCGTAGGTGGCGGTGGCAATCAGCCCCAGCATTTT | CASSVGGGGNQPQHF
TRBJ2-3 | NA | TRBV9 | once | 16 | TGTGCCAGCAGCGTAGCAATAACCCCGGTCACAGATACGCAGTATTTT | CASSVAITPVTDTQYF
TRBJ1-1 | NA | TRBV30 | NA | 12 | TGTGCCTGTTCACCCGGGAACACTGAAGCTTTCTTT | CACSPGNTEAFF
TRBJ2-3 | NA | TRBV9 | NA | 16 | TGTGCCAGCAGCCCCAAGACAGGCTCCCTCACAGATACGCAGTATTTT | CASSPKTGSLTDTQYF
TRBJ2-7 | TRBD2 | TRBV7-3 | NA | 16 | TGTGCCAGCAGCTTAAACGGACTAGCGGGAGGACACGAGCAGTACTTC | CASSLNGLAGGHEQYF
TRBJ2-1 | NA | TRBV6-5 | NA | 13 | TGTGCCAGCAGTTACTCGACTAACAATGAGCAGTTCTTC | CASSYSTNNEQFF
TRBJ2-1 | NA | TRBV10-3 | NA | 13 | TGTGCCATCACCGAATACGGGAGCAATGAGCAGTTCTTC | CAITEYGSNEQFF
TRBJ1-4 | TRBD1 | TRBV7-2 | NA | 14 | TGTGCCAGCAGCTTGGACAGGGGGAATGAAAAACTGTTTTTT | CASSLDRGNEKLFF
TRBJ1-2 | TRBD1 | TRBV27 | NA | 14 | TGTGCCAGCAGACTTAAAGTGGCAGGGGGTGGCTACACCTTC | CASRLKVAGGGYTF